The 12 T cell receptor beta chains in this list originate from one sample, sequenced in a study of T-cell memory formation after mild COVID-19. TCRdb used MiXCR to reprocess the 5' RACE reads, holding one entry per CDR3 protein. The sample carries under 450,000 distinct CDR3 sequences, 20% to 25% recorded once. The sample comprised PBMCs or a T cell subset sorted from them (not recorded which). The receptors shown here come from a man younger than 35 who had mild COVID-19 (a few samples of this study predate the infection). Cell type and time point are not known.

The rearrangement links TRBV24-1 to TRBJ2-3; TRBD2 might be the D (5 bases). The germline V and J ends were trimmed by 5 bases and 4 bases, with 9 bases remaining between them. CDR1 and CDR2 from the germline V gene are KGHDR and SFDVKD. The CDR3 loop spans 13 amino acids. The CDR3 loop is CATSAAGPDTQYF. The CDR3 nucleotides read TGTGCCACCAGTGCCGCGGGCCCAGATACGCAGTATTTT.

This clonotype was recorded only once. The chain combines TRBV20-1 with TRBJ2-7; D perhaps matches TRBD1 (6 bases). The V gene lost 2 bases and the J gene lost 4 bases, with 18 bases spanning the gap. The CDR3 contains 15 residues. CDR1 and CDR2 (germline): DFQATT, SNEGSKA (reference sequence). The CDR3 loop is CSARSPKGVRYEQYF. In nucleotides, the CDR3 is TGCAGTGCTAGATCTCCCAAGGGGGTACGATACGAGCAGTACTTC.

This clonotype has a count of ten or more. The chain has TRBV3-1 and TRBJ2-3, with 7 positions matching TRBD2. CDR1 and CDR2 from the germline V gene are LGHDT and YNNKEL (reference sequence). The CDR3 covers 16 residues. V lost 0 bases to trimming and J lost 4 bases; unmatched junction nucleotides: 7. In DNA, the CDR3 is TGTGCCAGCAGCCAAGAGGCCCGGGGGGACTCAGATACGCAGTATTTT. This gives the protein CASSQEARGDSDTQYF.

The chain links TRBV18 to TRBJ2-7; unclear D gene. CDR1 is KGHSH and CDR2 is LQKENI in the germline V gene. The CDR3 extends over 13 amino acids. V lost 2 bases and J 3 bases, leaving 8 bases between the germline ends. The CDR3 sequence is CASSPTRYYEQYV. CDR3 DNA sequence: TGTGCCAGCTCACCAACACGGTACTACGAGCAGTACGTC.

This sequence joins TRBV3-1 and TRBJ1-1, with TRBD1 matching over 10 bases. The germline CDR1 and CDR2 sequences are LGHDT and YNNKEL (reference sequence). CDR3 size: 14 residues. Trimming removed 8 bases from V and 5 bases from J; junction bases left unmatched: 8. The CDR3 reads CASRREDRGTEAFF. CDR3 nucleotides: TGTGCCAGCCGAAGAGAGGACAGGGGGACTGAAGCTTTCTTT.

This clonotype turned up a few times. CDR3 region: CSAGRPGTDTQYF. The DNA for the CDR3 is TGCAGTGCTGGCCGCCCAGGCACAGATACGCAGTATTTT. The J gene is TRBJ2-3, the V gene TRBV20-1; D gene uncertain. The CDR3 loop spans 13 amino acids. Germline V gives CDR1 DFQATT, CDR2 SNEGSKA (reference sequence). Between the trimmed V and J ends, which lost 5 bases and 1 base, there was a span of 10 bases.

The table lists this clonotype with a few counts. The rearrangement joins TRBV4-1 to TRBJ2-7, with D perhaps being TRBD1 or TRBD2 (6 bases each). There are 14 residues in the CDR3. CDR1 is MGHRA and CDR2 is YSYEKL in the germline V gene. Trimming stripped 4 bases from V and 5 bases from J, with 15 bases between. The CDR3 DNA reads TGCGCCAGCAGCCCCCGGGGGCGGGTGCACGAGCAGTACTTC. Translation: CASSPRGRVHEQYF.

Many counts were recorded for this clonotype. This sequence joins TRBV5-1 and TRBJ2-1, with TRBD1 as a possible D gene (6 bases). Germline assignment: CDR1 SGHRS and CDR2 YFSETQ. Between the trimmed V and J ends, which lost 5 bases and 0 bases, there was a span of 15 bases. The CDR3 loop spans 16 amino acids. In nucleotides, the CDR3 is TGCGCCAGCAGTCCTCCTACAGGGCACTCCTACAATGAGCAGTTCTTC. Amino acid sequence: CASSPPTGHSYNEQFF.

This clonotype occurred a few times. The chain uses TRBV10-3 and TRBJ2-3, with a possible D match to TRBD2 (7 bases). The V end was cut by 7 bases, the J end by 5 bases, with 16 bases between. Germline CDR1 reads ENHRY; CDR2 reads SYGVKD. The CDR3 has 14 residues. In DNA, the CDR3 is TGTGCCATCAACGAGGGGGGGTCCGGAGATACGCAGTATTTT. It encodes CAINEGGSGDTQYF.

This rearrangement joins TRBV7-8 to TRBJ1-2, with TRBD1 matching 9 bases. V lost 1 base and J lost 8; bases outside the gene matches: 14. The CDR3 consists of 17 residues. Germline lookup yields CDR1 SGHVS and CDR2 FQNEAQ. Here the CDR3 reads CASSLVPANRGPGGYTF. The CDR3 DNA reads TGTGCCAGCAGCTTAGTCCCCGCTAACAGGGGGCCTGGAGGCTACACCTTC.

Only a few counts were recorded for this clonotype. V is TRBV20-1 and J is TRBJ1-5; D is possibly TRBD1 (6 bases). Trimming took 4 bases from V and 2 from J, leaving 15 bases between them. Per germline, CDR1 DFQATT and CDR2 SNEGSKA (reference sequence). CDR3 length: 15 residues. In DNA form, the CDR3 reads TGCAGTGCTACCGACCAGGGGAAGGGCAATCAGCCCCAGCATTTT. Amino acid sequence: CSATDQGKGNQPQHF.

The table lists this clonotype with a few counts. The rearrangement links TRBV5-1 to TRBJ2-1, with D uncertain. V lost 2 bases and J 5 bases, leaving 11 bases between the germline ends. Looked up from germline, CDR1 is SGHRS and CDR2 is YFSETQ. The CDR3 has 14 residues. CDR3 sequence reads: CASSLRRLNNEQFF. For the CDR3, the DNA is TGCGCCAGCAGCTTAAGAAGACTCAACAATGAGCAGTTCTTC. Full variable domain (missing parts from reference TRBV5-1 and TRBJ2-1): KAGVTQTPRYLIKTRGQQVTLSCSPISGHRSVSWYQQTPGQGLQFLFEYFSETQRNKGNFPGRFSGRQFSNSRSEMNVSTLELGDSALYLCASSLRRLNNEQFFGPGTRLTVL.